The 6 T cell receptor beta chains presented below share a single source sample, sequenced in a study of CD8 T cells in ankylosing spondylitis. One entry per CDR3 protein results from TCRdb running MiXCR on the 5' RACE reads. This sample yields roughly 240,000 distinct CDR3 sequences, of which roughly 8% are seen a single time; approximately 5% belongs to the top ten. The specimen sequenced was blood, either unsorted or a sorted T cell fraction (not recorded which). Receptor source: a female donor with ankylosing spondylitis or in good health (not recorded which).

The V call is TRBV7-2, the J call TRBJ2-7; D assignment may be TRBD1 or TRBD2 (7 bases each). This CDR3 has 18 amino acids. Germline assignment: CDR1 SGHTA and CDR2 FQGNSA. Trimming shortened V by 5 bases and J by 3 bases, and 26 bases separated the two germline ends. The CDR3 is CASSIREGGGDRVYEQYF. CDR3 DNA: TGTGCCAGCAGCATTAGGGAGGGCGGGGGCGACAGGGTCTACGAGCAGTACTTC.

This clonotype has at least ten counts. This sequence joins TRBV5-1 and TRBJ2-7; perhaps TRBD1 as D (6 bases). Trimming removed 2 bases at V and 2 bases at J, with 11 bases between. This CDR3 region has 14 residues. Germline-derived CDR1 and CDR2 are SGHRS and YFSETQ. As DNA, the CDR3 is TGCGCCAGCAGCTTACCCGGACAGACCTACGAGCAGTACTTC. Translated, it gives CASSLPGQTYEQYF.

This clonotype showed up many times. The chain couples TRBV29-1 to TRBJ2-1, with D unresolved. Germline V lookup: CDR1 SQVTM, CDR2 ANQGSEA. The V end was cut by 4 bases, the J end by 7 bases, with 8 bases between. The CDR3 is 11 amino acids. The CDR3 region is CSVVGTNEQFF. The DNA of the CDR3 is TGCAGCGTTGTGGGAACGAATGAGCAGTTCTTC.

In this sample, this clonotype turned up many times. The rearrangement links TRBV5-4 to TRBJ2-7; 8 nucleotides match TRBD1. The length of the CDR3 is 15 residues. Losses at the gene ends were 4 bases for V and 1 base for J; bases not matched to a gene: 7. Germline-derived CDR1 and CDR2 are SGHNT and YYREEE (reference sequence). CDR3 sequence: CASSHRDRLSYEQYF. DNA of the CDR3: TGTGCCAGCAGCCACCGGGACAGGCTGTCCTACGAGCAGTACTTC. The full variable domain, rest sourced from reference TRBV5-4 and TRBJ2-7, is ETGVTQSPTHLIKTRGQQVTLRCSSQSGHNTVSWYQQALGQGPQFIFQYYREEENGRGNFPPRFSGLQFPNYSSELNVNALELDDSALYLCASSHRDRLSYEQYFGPGTRLTVT.

Of note for this clonotype: A single base separates this from a much larger clone, so it may be a read error. The chain has TRBV20-1 and TRBJ1-5, with D unresolved. From germline, CDR1 is DFQATT and CDR2 SNEGSKA (reference sequence). The CDR3 covers 15 residues. This chain's CDR3 is CCASVRTRVGQPQHF. CDR3 in DNA: TGCTGTGCTTCAGTCCGTACGAGGGTCGGTCAGCCCCAGCATTTT.

This clonotype was seen many times. This chain joins TRBV4-3 and TRBJ2-1; D unresolved. Trimming took 1 base from V and 9 from J, leaving 13 bases between them. Looked up from germline, CDR1 is LGHNA and CDR2 is YSLEER. CDR3 length: 14 residues. CDR3 sequence reads: CASSQGARTAEQFF. The CDR3, as DNA: TGCGCCAGCAGCCAAGGGGCCCGGACGGCTGAGCAGTTCTTC.